The 29 T cell receptor beta chains presented below share a single source sample, sequenced in a study of T cell repertoires in cytomegalovirus infection. For these receptors, no antigen is known. TCRdb recomputed calls from the reads with MiXCR, one row per CDR3 protein. This sample has 140,000 to 150,000 distinct CDR3 sequences, with 25% to 35% found just once. The sample in question was CD8+ T cells from cultured PBMCs, obtained from culture after CMV antigen stimulation. These receptors were obtained from a human donor in good health (CMV status not recorded). Some clones in this sample may be carry-over from other donors' samples.

The chain uses TRBV2 and TRBJ1-5, with 7 bases lining up with TRBD1. Germline V gives CDR1 SNHLY, CDR2 FYNNEI. V shed 2 bases and J 3 bases; nucleotides not matched to a gene: 7. CDR3 length: 16 amino acids. This CDR3 reads CASSERGRGVNQPQHF. The CDR3 DNA reads as TGTGCCAGCAGTGAAAGGGGGCGAGGAGTCAATCAGCCCCAGCATTTT.

The chain joins TRBV6-2 or TRBV6-3 to TRBJ2-1, with D unclear. CDR3 length: 12 amino acids. Trimming stripped 2 bases from V and 8 bases from J, with 7 bases between. In germline, CDR1 is MNHEY, CDR2 SVGEGT. The CDR3 DNA is TGTGCCAGCAGTTACGGGGTCCATGAGCAGTTCTTC. Translated, it gives CASSYGVHEQFF.

This clonotype was counted ten times or more. The rearrangement links TRBV13 to TRBJ2-7; 9 nucleotides line up with TRBD1. The trim removed 5 bases at V and 5 bases at J, leaving 7 bases unmatched. Per germline, CDR1 PRHDT and CDR2 FYEKMQ (reference sequence). This CDR3 comprises 14 residues. The CDR3 spells CASSTGGAINEQYF. The CDR3 DNA reads as TGTGCCAGCAGCACAGGGGGCGCGATCAACGAGCAGTACTTC.

This clonotype occurred once. The V and J genes are TRBV4-2 and TRBJ2-2; D is unclear. Germline V gene sequence: CDR1 LGHNA, CDR2 YNFKEQ. CDR3 length: 14 residues. Trimming stripped 0 bases from V and 5 bases from J, with 7 bases between. In DNA form, the CDR3 reads TGTGCCAGCAGCCAAGAAAGGTTTACCGGGGAGCTGTTTTTT. It translates to CASSQERFTGELFF.

The sample holds a few counts of this clonotype. The J gene is TRBJ1-1, the V gene TRBV20-1; D unresolved. This CDR3 spans 13 amino acids. Trimming cost V 1 base and J 8 bases, with 14 bases left between them. CDR1 and CDR2 from the germline V gene are DFQATT and SNEGSKA (reference sequence). Here the CDR3 DNA reads TGCAGTGCTAGAGCGTGGGCAGTCCTCGAAGCTTTCTTT. This sequence encodes CSARAWAVLEAFF.

This clonotype was found many times. CDR3 in DNA: TGTGCCAGCAGCTTCGGGGATTCGGCTAATGAAAAACTGTTTTTT. It codes for CASSFGDSANEKLFF. V usage is TRBV7-2 and J usage is TRBJ1-4, with D unclear. Germline lookup yields CDR1 SGHTA and CDR2 FQGNSA. This CDR3 is built from 15 residues. V was shortened by 3 bases and J by 3 bases, with 11 bases between the two germline ends.

This sequence joins TRBV2 and TRBJ2-1; 8 bases agree with TRBD2. This CDR3 is built from 20 residues. The V gene's germline CDR1 is SNHLY and CDR2 FYNNEI. Unmatched junction bases numbered 18, after V lost 4 bases and J lost 1 base. CDR3 protein: CASSGSAGGRRTLSYNEQFF. The DNA of the CDR3 is TGTGCCAGCAGTGGTTCGGCGGGGGGCCGTAGGACGCTATCCTACAATGAGCAGTTCTTC.

J is TRBJ1-1 and V is TRBV12-3 or TRBV12-4, with a possible D match to TRBD1 (5 bases). Trimming stripped 1 base from V and 4 bases from J, with 10 bases between. The CDR3 covers 14 residues. The CDR3 sequence is CASSLGGRATEAFF. As DNA, the CDR3 is TGTGCCAGCAGTTTAGGAGGCAGGGCCACTGAAGCTTTCTTT.

In the case of this clonotype: One end of the junction fails to match germline, which may point to a read error. J is TRBJ2-2 and V is TRBV7-6, with 7 bases fitting TRBD1. CDR3 size: 13 residues. In germline, CDR1 is SGHVS, CDR2 FNYEAQ. Written as DNA, the CDR3 is TGTGTCAGCAGCTTACAGGGGACCGGGGAGCTGTTTTTT. Protein sequence: CVSSLQGTGELFF.

The chain is built from TRBV28 and TRBJ1-4, with D possibly TRBD1 on 5 matching bases. This CDR3 spans 15 amino acids. The ends were cut back, 5 bases at V and 0 bases at J, with 10 bases in the middle. From germline, CDR1 is MDHEN and CDR2 SYDVKM. The CDR3 DNA sequence: TGTGCCAGCAGTGATCAGGGAGCAACTAATGAAAAACTGTTTTTT. Its translation: CASSDQGATNEKLFF.

At least ten counts were recorded for this clonotype. This chain connects TRBV6-2 or TRBV6-3 to TRBJ1-5; a weak D match, TRBD1 (6 bases). Germline V gene data show CDR1 as MNHEY and CDR2 as SVGEGT. V lost 5 bases and J lost 4, with 15 bases in between. This CDR3 contains 15 residues. CDR3 sequence (DNA): TGTGCCAGCAGTCAATCGTGGACAGCTAATCAGCCCCAGCATTTT. Its protein is CASSQSWTANQPQHF.

The table lists this clonotype with a few counts. The gene calls are TRBV19 and TRBJ2-2; D is uncertain. The CDR3 runs to 14 residues. Trimming left V 1 base short and J 3 bases short, with 6 bases between. CDR1 and CDR2 from the germline V gene are LNHDA and SQIVND (reference sequence). CDR3 in amino acids: CASSIGQDTGELFF. In DNA form, the CDR3 reads TGTGCCAGTAGTATAGGCCAAGACACCGGGGAGCTGTTTTTT.

This clonotype was seen ten or more times. This chain connects TRBV7-8 to TRBJ2-7; 10 bases fit TRBD1. With V trimmed by 5 bases and J by 7 bases, 8 bases remained unmatched. Germline V gives CDR1 SGHVS, CDR2 FQNEAQ. This CDR3 region has 14 residues. CDR3 sequence: CASSGRDRGKEQYF. The CDR3 DNA is TGTGCCAGCAGCGGCCGGGACAGGGGAAAAGAGCAGTACTTC.

This clonotype was counted a few times. The chain links TRBV7-2 to TRBJ2-7, with 7 bases that match TRBD2. Germline V gene lookup returns CDR1 SGHTA and CDR2 FQGNSA. With 3 bases clipped from V and 4 bases from J, the junction kept 3 bases outside the gene matches. This CDR3 spans 13 amino acids. The CDR3 region is CASSFGGLYEQYF. CDR3 bases: TGTGCCAGCAGCTTCGGGGGGTTGTACGAGCAGTACTTC.

The chain carries TRBV27 and TRBJ2-1; either TRBD1 or TRBD2 may supply D (5 bases each). The CDR3 contains 13 residues. Germline V gene sequence: CDR1 MNHEY, CDR2 SMNVEV (reference sequence). V lost 3 bases to trimming and J lost 9 bases, with 12 bases between them. DNA for the CDR3: TGTGCCAGCAGTTTCGGCCGGGACCTTGAGCAGTTCTTC. Translated, it gives CASSFGRDLEQFF.

This clonotype was found many times. J is TRBJ2-1 and V is TRBV6-1, with TRBD2 identical over 11 bases. Germline CDR1 MNHNS, CDR2 SASEGT. Trimming cost V 6 bases and J 4 bases; bases outside gene matches: 5. The CDR3 loop spans 15 amino acids. For the CDR3, the DNA is TGTGCCAGCAGACCGGGACTAGCGGTTTACAATGAGCAGTTCTTC. Its translation: CASRPGLAVYNEQFF.

V usage is TRBV12-3 or TRBV12-4 and J usage is TRBJ2-5, with TRBD1 matching 10 bases. The CDR3 spans 14 residues. After removal of 9 bases from V and 3 bases from J, the junction contained 7 bases not matched to a gene. The CDR3 DNA reads TGTGCCAGTACGGGACAGGGGATGAAAGAGACCCAGTACTTC. This translates into CASTGQGMKETQYF.

The J gene is TRBJ2-1, the V gene TRBV29-1, with TRBD2 as a possible D gene (5 bases). Germline CDR1 and CDR2: SQVTM and ANQGSEA. The CDR3 loop spans 12 amino acids. Trimming removed 5 bases from V and 8 bases from J, with 13 bases in between. In DNA, the CDR3 is TGCAGCGTTTCGTGGGGAGTCGATGAGCAGTTCTTC. Translated, it gives CSVSWGVDEQFF.

This clonotype was counted a few times. This sequence joins TRBV27 and TRBJ2-2; D call uncertain. The CDR3 covers 16 residues. In germline, CDR1 is MNHEY, CDR2 SMNVEV (reference sequence). V lost 0 bases, J lost 5 bases, and 13 bases lay in between. The CDR3 protein is CASSLSLHLGTGELFF. The CDR3 region has the DNA TGTGCCAGCAGTTTATCGCTACACCTGGGGACCGGGGAGCTGTTTTTT.

The J gene is TRBJ2-6, the V gene TRBV19, with D tentatively TRBD2 (6 bases). The CDR3 runs 14 residues. The germline V gene encodes CDR1 LNHDA and CDR2 SQIVND (reference sequence). Trimming stripped 6 bases from V and 2 bases from J, with 8 bases between. This chain's CDR3 is CASRRDAGANVLTF. CDR3 bases: TGTGCCAGTAGGCGGGACGCTGGGGCCAACGTCCTGACTTTC. The full variable domain, with the rest looked up from reference TRBV19 and TRBJ2-6, is DGGITQSPKYLFRKEGQNVTLSCEQNLNHDAMYWYRQDPGQGLRLIYYSQIVNDFQKGDIAEGYSVSREKKESFPLTVTSAQKNPTAFYLCASRRDAGANVLTFGAGSRLTVL.

This chain joins TRBV7-2 and TRBJ2-1; no firm D call. Trimming took off 2 bases at V and 7 bases at J, with 3 bases between the two ends. This CDR3 spans 11 amino acids. Germline V gene lookup returns CDR1 SGHTA and CDR2 FQGNSA. The CDR3 sequence is CASSLPNEQFF. In nucleotides, the CDR3 is TGTGCCAGCAGCTTACCAAATGAGCAGTTCTTC.

As DNA, the CDR3 is TGTGCCAGTAGTATAGCTAGGGATGAGCAGTTCTTC. Protein: CASSIARDEQFF. The chain employs TRBV19 and TRBJ2-1; D gene uncertain. Per germline, CDR1 LNHDA and CDR2 SQIVND (reference sequence). The CDR3 totals 12 residues. V was shortened by 1 base and J by 8 bases, with 6 bases between the two germline ends.

This clonotype was counted a few times. The chain links TRBV15 to TRBJ1-1, with TRBD1 identical over 7 bases. The V gene end was trimmed by 0 bases and the J gene end by 5 bases; junction bases not matched to a gene: 3. This CDR3 has 14 residues. Germline CDR1 LNHNV, CDR2 YYDKDF (reference sequence). The CDR3 loop reads CATSREQGRTEAFF. The CDR3 coding sequence is TGTGCCACCAGCAGAGAACAGGGGCGGACTGAAGCTTTCTTT.

In this sample, this clonotype turned up a few times. The rearrangement joins TRBV4-1 to TRBJ2-3; perhaps TRBD2 as D (6 bases). Germline lookup yields CDR1 MGHRA and CDR2 YSYEKL. The CDR3 is 17 amino acids. V was trimmed by 4 bases and J by 2 bases, leaving 19 bases between them. For the CDR3, the DNA is TGCGCCAGCAGCCCCCCCTCGGCTAGCGACATCACAGATACGCAGTATTTT. Protein product: CASSPPSASDITDTQYF.

This clonotype was picked up many times. The chain uses TRBV6-5 and TRBJ2-2; a weak D match, TRBD1 (5 bases). The CDR3 is 15 amino acids. The V end lost 1 base, the J end lost 6 bases, and 12 bases lay between the germline ends. Germline CDR1 and CDR2: MNHEY and SVGAGI. As DNA, the CDR3 is TGTGCCAGCAGTTACTTTACAGGCGAGGCCGGGGAGCTGTTTTTT. It is translated as CASSYFTGEAGELFF.

This clonotype was seen a handful of times. The CDR3 here is CATTDRSRYEQYF. In nucleotides, the CDR3 is TGTGCCACCACAGACCGGTCCCGCTACGAGCAGTACTTC. The rearrangement uses TRBV5-4 and TRBJ2-7; unclear D gene. V was cut by 9 bases and J by 3 bases, with 16 bases left in between. This CDR3 region has 13 residues. Germline-derived CDR1 and CDR2 are SGHNT and YYREEE (reference sequence).

The chain links TRBV4-2 to TRBJ1-5, with TRBD1 as a possible D gene (6 bases). The CDR3 length is 16 residues. The V gene lost 2 bases and the J gene lost 0 bases, with 11 bases spanning the gap. Germline V gene lookup returns CDR1 LGHNA and CDR2 YNFKEQ. CDR3 sequence reads: CASSQRDRNSNQPQHF. DNA for the CDR3: TGTGCCAGCAGCCAAAGAGACAGGAATAGCAATCAGCCCCAGCATTTT.

The chain combines TRBV12-3 or TRBV12-4 with TRBJ2-1; D is perhaps TRBD1 (6 bases). The CDR3 spans 13 residues. Trimming took 5 bases from V and 2 from J, leaving 7 bases between them. Here the CDR3 DNA reads TGTGCCAGCAGTACAGGGACCTACAATGAGCAGTTCTTC. Translation: CASSTGTYNEQFF.

A few counts support this clonotype. The gene calls are TRBV12-3 or TRBV12-4 and TRBJ2-3, with 7 bases identical to TRBD1. The J segment lost 0 bases and the V segment lost 6 bases, leaving 3 bases of the junction unmatched. The CDR3 runs to 14 residues. The CDR3 sequence is CASSSGQSTDTQYF. The CDR3 DNA reads TGTGCCAGCAGCTCGGGACAGAGCACAGATACGCAGTATTTT.